This is a list of T cell receptor beta chains from one sample in a study of blood T cell repertoires in COVID-19. Sequencing was performed with immunoSEQ multiplex PCR; in TCRdb, only in-frame clones are kept and a portion is missing. The sample records around 210,000 clones, less than 85% being singletons. The material sequenced was peripheral blood. Every receptor here comes from a woman aged 65 to 85 with acute or convalescent COVID-19. Each CDR3 is given with its conserved first and last residue. Fields, in order: V gene, clone size, D gene, J gene, CDR3 DNA, CDR3 protein. D genes are given only for firm matches. Expanded clones are given a class, and other clones once, few, many or no size at all.

V gene: TRBV7-9; clone size: .; D gene: .; J gene: TRBJ1-1; CDR3 DNA: TGTGCCAGCAGCTTAGGAATTTCGGGTCAGACCGTTGCAGCTTTCTTT; CDR3 protein: CASSLGISGQTVAAFF
V gene: TRBV11-2; clone size: .; D gene: TRBD1; J gene: TRBJ2-2; CDR3 DNA: TGTGCCAGCAGCACCCAGGGGGCCGGGGAGCTGTTTTTT; CDR3 protein: CASSTQGAGELFF
V gene: TRBV20-1; clone size: few; D gene: .; J gene: TRBJ2-1; CDR3 DNA: TGCAGTAGCGGTTACAATGAGCAGTTCTTC; CDR3 protein: CSSGYNEQFF
V gene: TRBV28; clone size: once; D gene: .; J gene: TRBJ1-1; CDR3 DNA: TGTGCCAGCAGTTTGACAACAGGGACCTATTTCATGAACACTGAAGCTTTCTTT; CDR3 protein: CASSLTTGTYFMNTEAFF
V gene: TRBV28; clone size: .; D gene: TRBD2; J gene: TRBJ2-3; CDR3 DNA: TGTGCCAGCAGCCTCATGGGGGAGGGCGCAGATACGCAGTATTTT; CDR3 protein: CASSLMGEGADTQYF
V gene: TRBV11-2; clone size: .; D gene: .; J gene: TRBJ2-2; CDR3 DNA: TGTGCCAGCAGCTTATGGGGGTGGACTACCTCGAACACCGGGGAGCTGTTTTTT; CDR3 protein: CASSLWGWTTSNTGELFF
V gene: TRBV2; clone size: few; D gene: TRBD1; J gene: TRBJ1-5; CDR3 DNA: TGTGCCAGCAGCACCGGGACAGGGCTCGGTCAGCCCCAGCATTTT; CDR3 protein: CASSTGTGLGQPQHF
V gene: TRBV2; clone size: .; D gene: TRBD1; J gene: TRBJ2-2; CDR3 DNA: TGTGCCAGCAGTGTTGACAGGGGAGTAGGAACCGGGGAGCTGTTTTTT; CDR3 protein: CASSVDRGVGTGELFF
V gene: TRBV5-1; clone size: .; D gene: TRBD2; J gene: TRBJ2-5; CDR3 DNA: TGCGCCAGCAGCTTGGGGACTAGCGGGAGCTGGAGGGAGACCCAGTACTTC; CDR3 protein: CASSLGTSGSWRETQYF
V gene: TRBV5-1; clone size: .; D gene: .; J gene: TRBJ2-3; CDR3 DNA: TGCGCTACAAGCCTGGGCACCACAGATACGCAGTATTTT; CDR3 protein: CATSLGTTDTQYF
V gene: TRBV27; clone size: few; D gene: TRBD1; J gene: TRBJ1-1; CDR3 DNA: TGTGCCAGCCGCCGGGACAGGGATAACACTGAAGCTTTCTTT; CDR3 protein: CASRRDRDNTEAFF
V gene: TRBV6-5; clone size: .; D gene: TRBD1; J gene: TRBJ2-2; CDR3 DNA: TGTGCCAGTAGCGGACAGGGGAGGCCCGGGGAGCTGTTTTTT; CDR3 protein: CASSGQGRPGELFF
V gene: TRBV3-1/TRBV3-2; clone size: .; D gene: TRBD2; J gene: TRBJ2-1; CDR3 DNA: TGTGCCAGCAGCCAAACTACTAGCGGGAGCAATGAGCAGTTCTTC; CDR3 protein: CASSQTTSGSNEQFF
V gene: TRBV27; clone size: .; D gene: TRBD2; J gene: TRBJ2-1; CDR3 DNA: TGTGCCAGCAGTCAACCCGGGACTAGCGGGAGCGGTGAGCAGTTCTTC; CDR3 protein: CASSQPGTSGSGEQFF
V gene: TRBV7-8; clone size: once; D gene: .; J gene: TRBJ1-6; CDR3 DNA: TGTGCCAGCAGCTTAGCGTCCCCAAAAACAGGGTGGAGAAATTCACCCCTCCACTTT; CDR3 protein: CASSLASPKTGWRNSPLHF
V gene: TRBV28; clone size: .; D gene: .; J gene: TRBJ1-4; CDR3 DNA: TGTGCCAGCAGCAGGACAGAATTTAATGAAAAACTGTTTTTT; CDR3 protein: CASSRTEFNEKLFF
V gene: TRBV9; clone size: once; D gene: .; J gene: TRBJ1-4; CDR3 DNA: TGTGCCAGCAGCGGTCCCGGGGGGGCGCCTAATGAAAAACTGTTTTTT; CDR3 protein: CASSGPGGAPNEKLFF
V gene: TRBV10-3; clone size: .; D gene: TRBD1; J gene: TRBJ2-3; CDR3 DNA: TGTGCCATCAGTGAGTCACTGACAGGGGGCCCAGATACGCAGTATTTT; CDR3 protein: CAISESLTGGPDTQYF
V gene: TRBV5-6; clone size: .; D gene: .; J gene: TRBJ2-1; CDR3 DNA: TGTGCCAGCAGCTTCAGACGCGGACACCCCTACAATGAGCAGTTCTTC; CDR3 protein: CASSFRRGHPYNEQFF
V gene: TRBV20-1; clone size: .; D gene: TRBD2; J gene: TRBJ2-5; CDR3 DNA: TGCAGTGCTAGTTGGGGGTTCAAAAGAAAGACTAGCGGGACCCAAGAGACCCAGTACTTC; CDR3 protein: CSASWGFKRKTSGTQETQYF
V gene: TRBV3-1/TRBV3-2; clone size: .; D gene: TRBD2; J gene: TRBJ2-7; CDR3 DNA: TGTGCCAGCAGCCCCTTAGGGCCTATAGCGGGAGTTTCCTACGAGCAGTACTTC; CDR3 protein: CASSPLGPIAGVSYEQYF
V gene: TRBV5-1; clone size: .; D gene: .; J gene: TRBJ2-3; CDR3 DNA: TGCGCCAGCAGCCCCAGTAAACAGGGACCGAAAGATACGCAGTATTTT; CDR3 protein: CASSPSKQGPKDTQYF
V gene: TRBV25-1; clone size: .; D gene: TRBD2; J gene: TRBJ2-1; CDR3 DNA: TGTGCCAGCAGTGAATGGGTGGGACTAGCGTTTGAGCAGTTCTTC; CDR3 protein: CASSEWVGLAFEQFF
V gene: TRBV28; clone size: .; D gene: .; J gene: TRBJ2-1; CDR3 DNA: TGTGCCAGCAGTCTCCTGGGGACAAGTCGATTATTTTGGAATGAGCAGTTCTTC; CDR3 protein: CASSLLGTSRLFWNEQFF
V gene: TRBV29-1; clone size: few; D gene: TRBD1; J gene: TRBJ2-7; CDR3 DNA: TGCAGCGTGGGGGGACAGGATCCCTACGAGCAGTACTTC; CDR3 protein: CSVGGQDPYEQYF
V gene: TRBV7-2; clone size: few; D gene: TRBD1; J gene: TRBJ2-2; CDR3 DNA: TGTGCCAGCAGCTTCGGACAGGGGAACACCGGGGAGCTGTTTTTT; CDR3 protein: CASSFGQGNTGELFF
V gene: TRBV25-1; clone size: .; D gene: .; J gene: TRBJ1-2; CDR3 DNA: TGTGCCAGCAGTGAATTCGGGAGGGACCTCACCACCTATGGCTACACCTTC; CDR3 protein: CASSEFGRDLTTYGYTF
V gene: TRBV2; clone size: .; D gene: .; J gene: TRBJ2-5; CDR3 DNA: TGTGCCAGCAGGGTTGGGAGCTGGGAGACCCAGTACTTC; CDR3 protein: CASRVGSWETQYF
V gene: TRBV14; clone size: .; D gene: TRBD2; J gene: TRBJ2-7; CDR3 DNA: TGTGCCAGCAGCCAAAGAATGAGGACTAGTCCACTGGGCGAGCAGTACTTC; CDR3 protein: CASSQRMRTSPLGEQYF
V gene: TRBV18; clone size: .; D gene: .; J gene: TRBJ2-1; CDR3 DNA: TGTGCCAGCTCACTAGATCTAGCTTCCGAGCAGTTCTTC; CDR3 protein: CASSLDLASEQFF
V gene: TRBV24-1; clone size: .; D gene: TRBD2; J gene: TRBJ2-3; CDR3 DNA: TGTGCCACCAGTGATTTGAAGCGGGAAACAGATACGCAGTATTTT; CDR3 protein: CATSDLKRETDTQYF
V gene: TRBV2; clone size: .; D gene: TRBD1; J gene: TRBJ1-5; CDR3 DNA: TGTGCCAGCAGTGAGGCTTCGGCGTTGTTAAAGACAGGGCCGGGTCAGCCCCAGCATTTT; CDR3 protein: CASSEASALLKTGPGQPQHF
V gene: TRBV5-1; clone size: .; D gene: TRBD1; J gene: TRBJ1-6; CDR3 DNA: TGCGCCAGCAGCTACGACAGGGAGACTAATTCACCCCTCCACTTT; CDR3 protein: CASSYDRETNSPLHF
V gene: TRBV16; clone size: .; D gene: TRBD2; J gene: TRBJ2-1; CDR3 DNA: TGTGCCAGCACCTCAGGACTAGCGGGAGGATACAATGAGCAGTTCTTC; CDR3 protein: CASTSGLAGGYNEQFF
V gene: TRBV27; clone size: .; D gene: .; J gene: TRBJ1-2; CDR3 DNA: TGTGCCAGCAGTTTAACAGGGTCGCGGGGCTACACCTTC; CDR3 protein: CASSLTGSRGYTF
V gene: TRBV5-4; clone size: once; D gene: .; J gene: TRBJ2-5; CDR3 DNA: TGTGCCAGCAGCGGCGGGACTCGTAGCAGGGAGACCCAGTACTTC; CDR3 protein: CASSGGTRSRETQYF
V gene: TRBV12-3/TRBV12-4; clone size: .; D gene: TRBD2; J gene: TRBJ2-3; CDR3 DNA: TGTGCCAGCAGTCCGAAGGCCGGGACTAGCAAGTATTTT; CDR3 protein: CASSPKAGTSKYF
V gene: TRBV19; clone size: few; D gene: .; J gene: TRBJ1-4; CDR3 DNA: TGTGCCAGTAGTACCTATTTCGGTGGGGAGGCGAAAAAACTGTTTTTT; CDR3 protein: CASSTYFGGEAKKLFF
V gene: TRBV16; clone size: few; D gene: .; J gene: TRBJ1-2; CDR3 DNA: TGTGCCAGCAGCCACAGGCAGGCTAACTATGGCTACACCTTC; CDR3 protein: CASSHRQANYGYTF
V gene: TRBV7-6; clone size: few; D gene: .; J gene: TRBJ1-1; CDR3 DNA: TGTGCCAGCAGCTTAAGGTTGCGGGGGCGGGTGAACACTGAAGCTTTCTTT; CDR3 protein: CASSLRLRGRVNTEAFF
V gene: TRBV27; clone size: .; D gene: TRBD1; J gene: TRBJ2-3; CDR3 DNA: TGTGCCAGCCGATCGGAGACAGGGAGCGATACGCAGTATTTT; CDR3 protein: CASRSETGSDTQYF
V gene: TRBV6-6; clone size: .; D gene: TRBD1; J gene: TRBJ1-6; CDR3 DNA: TGTGCCAGCAGTCCCGACAGGGGAGGGTCACCCCTCCACTTT; CDR3 protein: CASSPDRGGSPLHF
V gene: TRBV5-1; clone size: .; D gene: .; J gene: TRBJ2-1; CDR3 DNA: TGCGCCAGCAGCCGATCCTCAGGGAACCCCTACAATGAGCAGTTCTTC; CDR3 protein: CASSRSSGNPYNEQFF
V gene: TRBV11-2; clone size: .; D gene: TRBD2; J gene: TRBJ2-1; CDR3 DNA: TGTGCCAGCAGCCACATCCCTAGCGGGAGGGCAGGGGAGCAGTTCTTC; CDR3 protein: CASSHIPSGRAGEQFF
V gene: TRBV7-9; clone size: .; D gene: TRBD1; J gene: TRBJ2-1; CDR3 DNA: TGTGCCAGCAGCCAAGGGGGCCTCAATGAGCAGTTCTTC; CDR3 protein: CASSQGGLNEQFF
V gene: TRBV5-6; clone size: .; D gene: TRBD2; J gene: TRBJ2-3; CDR3 DNA: TGTGCCAGCAGCACCCTAGCGGGAGTGTCGTCAGATACGCAGTATTTT; CDR3 protein: CASSTLAGVSSDTQYF
V gene: TRBV5-1; clone size: .; D gene: .; J gene: TRBJ1-2; CDR3 DNA: TGCGCCAGCACCTCCCAGACAGGCGACTATGGCTACACCTTC; CDR3 protein: CASTSQTGDYGYTF
V gene: TRBV2; clone size: .; D gene: TRBD1; J gene: TRBJ1-2; CDR3 DNA: TGTGCCAGCAGAAAGACAGGGGCGGGCGGCTACACCTTC; CDR3 protein: CASRKTGAGGYTF
V gene: TRBV5-6; clone size: once; D gene: TRBD2; J gene: TRBJ2-1; CDR3 DNA: TGTGCCAGCAGCTTGGGCATAGCGGGAGGAACCTACAATGAGCAGTTCTTC; CDR3 protein: CASSLGIAGGTYNEQFF
V gene: TRBV4-1; clone size: .; D gene: TRBD2; J gene: TRBJ2-1; CDR3 DNA: TGCGCCAGCAGCCATCTGGGACTAGCGGATAAGTTCTTC; CDR3 protein: CASSHLGLADKFF
V gene: TRBV27; clone size: .; D gene: TRBD2; J gene: TRBJ2-1; CDR3 DNA: TGTGCCAGCAGTTCGGGACTAGCGGGAGGGCCGGGGAATGAGCAGTTCTTC; CDR3 protein: CASSSGLAGGPGNEQFF